This entry concerns a single TCR beta chain. Its specificity is not known. The sample is drawn from a study of blood T cells in healthy people across ages. Looked up from germline, CDR1 is MNHEY and CDR2 is SVGEGT. The CDR3 has 12 amino acids. The germline V and J ends were trimmed by 6 bases and 6 bases, with 9 bases remaining between them. A second PCR, run for about 7 to 11 cycles, used a sample-barcoded 5' primer plus a J-beta primer mix. MiXCR, applied by TCRdb to the 5' RACE reads, yields one record per CDR3 protein. The sample carries fewer than 900,000 distinct CDR3 sequences, about 40% recorded once. General study findings and limits: Roughly linear age-related decline in beta diversity appeared, significant by age about 40.

J is TRBJ2-1 and V is TRBV6-2 or TRBV6-3, with D perhaps TRBD2 (6 bases). The sequenced material came from blood. This TCR was recovered from a woman aged 55-69 years in good health. DNA for the CDR3: TGTGCCAGCAGGGGGGAGGTCAATGAGCAGTTCTTC. This codes for CASRGEVNEQFF.